The rows below give T cell receptor beta chains drawn from one sample of a study of blood T cells in healthy people across ages. TCRdb re-derived calls from the 5' RACE reads in MiXCR, one entry per CDR3 protein. Here the sample spans around 1,000,000 distinct CDR3 sequences, 35% to 45% being singletons. Material: blood. These receptors originate from a man aged 18 to 30 in good health. CDR3s include the opening cysteine and the closing phenylalanine or tryptophan. The D gene is left open where the match is weak. Only some rows state a clone size, as once, few, many or a class for expanded clones.

J gene	D gene	V gene	clone size	CDR3 protein	CDR3 DNA
TRBJ2-6	TRBD1	TRBV7-2	NA	CASSPRQGYIDSGANVLTF	TGTGCCAGCAGCCCCCGACAGGGTTACATCGACTCTGGGGCCAACGTCCTGACTTTC
TRBJ1-2	TRBD1	TRBV13	few	CASSYKGGQVYGYTF	TGTGCCAGCAGCTATAAGGGGGGACAGGTCTATGGCTACACCTTC
TRBJ2-7	TRBD1	TRBV9	NA	CASSAGQGIYEQYF	TGTGCCAGCAGCGCGGGACAGGGAATCTACGAGCAGTACTTC
TRBJ2-1	NA	TRBV10-3	NA	CATGPGKGPLNEQFF	TGTGCCACTGGTCCGGGCAAGGGGCCCCTTAATGAGCAGTTCTTC
TRBJ1-2	TRBD1	TRBV6-2/TRBV6-3	NA	CASSYGGQSNGYTF	TGTGCCAGCAGTTACGGGGGACAGAGTAATGGCTACACCTTC
TRBJ1-2	NA	TRBV7-2	NA	CASSLVLNRGYTF	TGTGCCAGCAGCTTAGTCCTTAATAGAGGCTACACCTTC
TRBJ2-2	TRBD1	TRBV12-3/TRBV12-4	NA	CASLLRGQVGGGDTGELFF	TGTGCCAGCCTCTTAAGGGGACAGGTAGGAGGAGGTGACACCGGGGAGCTGTTTTTT
TRBJ1-2	TRBD1	TRBV28	many	CASSLPTGPANYGYTF	TGTGCCAGCAGTTTACCGACAGGGCCTGCTAACTATGGCTACACCTTC
TRBJ2-2	NA	TRBV7-9	NA	CASTAYYVSDLTGELFF	TGTGCCAGCACCGCTTACTATGTTTCAGACCTCACCGGGGAGCTGTTTTTT
TRBJ2-1	NA	TRBV14	NA	CASSQRFAPGSYYNEQFF	TGTGCCAGCAGCCAACGCTTTGCTCCGGGTTCTTATTACAATGAGCAGTTCTTC
TRBJ2-7	TRBD2	TRBV7-9	NA	CASSVISGGAYEQYF	TGTGCCAGCAGCGTCATTAGCGGGGGGGCCTATGAGCAGTACTTC
TRBJ1-1	NA	TRBV6-2/TRBV6-3	NA	CASTWELMNTEAFF	TGTGCCAGTACTTGGGAACTCATGAACACTGAAGCTTTCTTT
TRBJ1-2	TRBD1	TRBV20-1	few	CSARTGQSYGYTF	TGCAGTGCCCGGACGGGACAGTCCTATGGCTACACCTTC
TRBJ2-5	NA	TRBV7-9	NA	CASTSGYNEQYF	TGTGCCAGCACCTCTGGATACAATGAGCAGTACTTC
TRBJ2-3	TRBD1	TRBV20-1	NA	CSASYTGESDTQYF	TGCAGTGCTAGTTATACAGGGGAGAGCGATACGCAGTATTTT
TRBJ1-2	NA	TRBV4-3	NA	CASSPYHEPNYGYTF	TGCGCCAGCAGCCCATACCATGAACCGAACTATGGCTACACCTTC
TRBJ1-1	NA	TRBV5-1	many	CASRLTGNTEAFF	TGCGCCAGCAGGCTGACAGGGAACACTGAAGCTTTCTTT
TRBJ1-1	NA	TRBV4-2	NA	CASSPWAGSMNTEAFF	TGTGCCAGCAGCCCCTGGGCCGGGAGCATGAACACTGAAGCTTTCTTT
TRBJ1-4	NA	TRBV4-3	few	CASSLNGRGGNEKLFF	TGCGCCAGCAGCCTCAATGGGCGGGGAGGTAATGAAAAACTGTTTTTT
TRBJ1-4	NA	TRBV4-3	NA	CASSPSDSSNEELFF	TGCGCCAGCAGCCCCTCGGACAGCTCTAATGAAGAACTGTTTTTT
TRBJ2-5	TRBD2	TRBV7-2	NA	CASNPRRGGFGTQYF	TGTGCCAGCAACCCTCGGCGGGGGGGCTTCGGGACCCAGTACTTC
TRBJ1-4	TRBD1	TRBV20-1	NA	CSPGDRETKKLFF	TGCAGTCCGGGGGACAGGGAAACGAAAAAACTGTTTTTT
TRBJ1-1	TRBD1	TRBV6-6	NA	CASSNRGLPANTEAFF	TGTGCCAGCAGCAACAGGGGCCTCCCCGCGAACACTGAAGCTTTCTTT